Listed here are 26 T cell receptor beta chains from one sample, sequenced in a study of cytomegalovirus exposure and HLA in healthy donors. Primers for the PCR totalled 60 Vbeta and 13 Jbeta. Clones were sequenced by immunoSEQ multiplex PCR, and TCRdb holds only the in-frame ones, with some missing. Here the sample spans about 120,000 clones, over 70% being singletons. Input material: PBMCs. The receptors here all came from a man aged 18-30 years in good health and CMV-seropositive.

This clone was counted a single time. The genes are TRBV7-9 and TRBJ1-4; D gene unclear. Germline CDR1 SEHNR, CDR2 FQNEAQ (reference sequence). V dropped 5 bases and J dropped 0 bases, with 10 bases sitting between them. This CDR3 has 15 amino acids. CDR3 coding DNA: TGTGCCAGCAGCCGTACTCCTACAACTAATGAAAAACTGTTTTTT. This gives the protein CASSRTPTTNEKLFF.

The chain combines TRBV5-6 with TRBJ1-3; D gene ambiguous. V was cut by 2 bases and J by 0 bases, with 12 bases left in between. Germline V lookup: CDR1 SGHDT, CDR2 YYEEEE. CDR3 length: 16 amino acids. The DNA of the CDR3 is TGTGCCAGCAGCTTTGGAGGACTTAGCTCTGGAAACACCATATATTTT. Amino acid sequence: CASSFGGLSSGNTIYF.

The DNA for the CDR3 is TGCGCCAGCAGTGATCTTCGGGCCCGGGGAAATGGCTACACCTTC. Amino acid sequence: CASSDLRARGNGYTF. The rearrangement uses TRBV10-2 and TRBJ1-2, with D unresolved. Germline V CDR1 and CDR2: WSHSY, SAAADI. Trimming pared 3 bases from V and 6 bases from J, leaving 17 bases between. This CDR3 is built from 15 residues.

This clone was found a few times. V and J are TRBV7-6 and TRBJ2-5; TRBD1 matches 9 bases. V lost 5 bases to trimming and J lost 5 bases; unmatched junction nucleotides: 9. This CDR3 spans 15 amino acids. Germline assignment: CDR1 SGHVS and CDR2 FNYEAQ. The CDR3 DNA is TGTGCCAGCAGCACGACCCCCGGGACAGGGGAGACCCAGTACTTC. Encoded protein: CASSTTPGTGETQYF.

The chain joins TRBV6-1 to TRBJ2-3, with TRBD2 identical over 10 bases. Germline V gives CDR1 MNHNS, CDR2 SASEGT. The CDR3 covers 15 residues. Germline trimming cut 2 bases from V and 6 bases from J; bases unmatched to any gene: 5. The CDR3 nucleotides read TGTGCCAGCAGTGAATCAGCGGGAGGGCCCGATACGCAGTATTTT. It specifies CASSESAGGPDTQYF.

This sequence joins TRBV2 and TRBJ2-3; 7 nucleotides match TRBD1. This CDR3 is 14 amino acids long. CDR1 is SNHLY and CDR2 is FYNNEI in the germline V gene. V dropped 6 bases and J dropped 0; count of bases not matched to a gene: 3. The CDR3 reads CASSDRASTDTQYF. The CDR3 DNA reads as TGTGCCAGCAGCGACAGGGCTAGCACAGATACGCAGTATTTT.

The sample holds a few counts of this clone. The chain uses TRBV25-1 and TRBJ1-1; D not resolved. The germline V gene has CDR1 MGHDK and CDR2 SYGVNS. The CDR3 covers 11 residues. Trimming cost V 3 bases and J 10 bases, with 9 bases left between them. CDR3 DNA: TGTGCCAGCAGTGACCCCCGGGGAGCTTTCTTT. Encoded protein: CASSDPRGAFF.

The CDR3 bases are TGTGCCAGCAGAGAAATTAGCGGGGCCTCCTACGAGCAGTACTTC. It translates to CASREISGASYEQYF. The V gene is TRBV5-6, the J gene TRBJ2-7, with 8 bases that match TRBD2. The CDR3 is 15 amino acids. Germline V gene lookup returns CDR1 SGHDT and CDR2 YYEEEE. V lost 5 bases and J lost 0; bases outside the gene matches: 7.

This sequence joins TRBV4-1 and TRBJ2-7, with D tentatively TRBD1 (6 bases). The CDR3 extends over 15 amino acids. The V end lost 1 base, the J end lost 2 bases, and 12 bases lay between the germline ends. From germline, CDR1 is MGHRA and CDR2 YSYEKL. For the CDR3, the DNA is TGCGCCAGCAGCCAAGTCTTAGGGGGTCCCTACGAGCAGTACTTC. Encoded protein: CASSQVLGGPYEQYF.

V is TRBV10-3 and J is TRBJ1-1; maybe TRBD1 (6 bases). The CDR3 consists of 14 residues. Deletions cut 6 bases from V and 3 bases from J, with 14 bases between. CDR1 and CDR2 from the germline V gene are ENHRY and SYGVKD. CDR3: CAISDTGRDTEAFF. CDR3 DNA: TGTGCCATCAGCGACACAGGGAGGGACACTGAAGCTTTCTTT.

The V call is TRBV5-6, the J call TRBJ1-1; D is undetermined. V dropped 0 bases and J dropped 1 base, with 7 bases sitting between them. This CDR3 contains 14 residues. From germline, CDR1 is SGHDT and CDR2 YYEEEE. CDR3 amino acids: CASSLVGGNTEAFF. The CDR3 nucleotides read TGTGCCAGCAGCTTGGTGGGAGGGAACACTGAAGCTTTCTTT.

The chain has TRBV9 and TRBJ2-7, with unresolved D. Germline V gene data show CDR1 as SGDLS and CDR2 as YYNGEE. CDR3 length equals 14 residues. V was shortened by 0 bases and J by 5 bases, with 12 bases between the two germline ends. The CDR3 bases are TGTGCCAGCAGCGTAGATCCCAACCGGGACGAGCAGTACTTC. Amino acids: CASSVDPNRDEQYF.

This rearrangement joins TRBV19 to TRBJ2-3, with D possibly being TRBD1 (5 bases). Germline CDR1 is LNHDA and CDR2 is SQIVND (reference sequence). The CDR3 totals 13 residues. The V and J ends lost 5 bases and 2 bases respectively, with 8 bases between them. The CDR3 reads CASSQQDTDTQYF. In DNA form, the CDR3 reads TGTGCCAGTAGTCAACAGGACACAGATACGCAGTATTTT.

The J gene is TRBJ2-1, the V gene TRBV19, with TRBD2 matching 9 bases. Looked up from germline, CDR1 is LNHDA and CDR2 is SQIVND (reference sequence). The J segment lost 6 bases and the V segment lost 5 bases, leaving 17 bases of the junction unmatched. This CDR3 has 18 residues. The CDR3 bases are TGTGCCAGTAGTCCCCTTTTCCGTGGGACTAGCCCCCTCAATGAGCAGTTCTTC. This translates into CASSPLFRGTSPLNEQFF.

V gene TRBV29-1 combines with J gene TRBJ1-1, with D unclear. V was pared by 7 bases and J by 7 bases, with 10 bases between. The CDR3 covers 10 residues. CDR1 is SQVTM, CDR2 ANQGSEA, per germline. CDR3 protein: CSARRVEAFF. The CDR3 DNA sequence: TGCAGCGCTCGGAGAGTTGAAGCTTTCTTT.

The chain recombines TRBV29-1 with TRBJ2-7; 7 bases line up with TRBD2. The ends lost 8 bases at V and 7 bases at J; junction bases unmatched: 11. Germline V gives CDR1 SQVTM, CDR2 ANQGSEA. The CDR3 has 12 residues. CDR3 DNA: TGCAGCTATGTTACGGGAGGTGGGGAGCAGTACTTC. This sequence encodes CSYVTGGGEQYF.

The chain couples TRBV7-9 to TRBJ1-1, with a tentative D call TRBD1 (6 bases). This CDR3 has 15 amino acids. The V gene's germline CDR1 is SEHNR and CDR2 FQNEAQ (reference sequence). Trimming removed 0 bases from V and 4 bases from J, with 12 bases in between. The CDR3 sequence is CASSLAERGITEAFF. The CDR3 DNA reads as TGTGCCAGCAGCTTAGCGGAAAGGGGGATCACTGAAGCTTTCTTT.

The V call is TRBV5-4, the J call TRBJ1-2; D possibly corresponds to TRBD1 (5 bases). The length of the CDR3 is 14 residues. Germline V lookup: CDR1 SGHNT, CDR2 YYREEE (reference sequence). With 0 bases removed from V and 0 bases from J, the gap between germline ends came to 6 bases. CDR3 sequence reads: CASSLGGSNYGYTF. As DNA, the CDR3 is TGTGCCAGCAGCTTGGGGGGCTCTAACTATGGCTACACCTTC.

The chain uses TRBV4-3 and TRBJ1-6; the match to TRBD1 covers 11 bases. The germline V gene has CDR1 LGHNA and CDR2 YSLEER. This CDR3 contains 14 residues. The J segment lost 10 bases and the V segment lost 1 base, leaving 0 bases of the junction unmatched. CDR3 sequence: CASSQGTGGSPLHF. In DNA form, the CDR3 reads TGCGCCAGCAGCCAAGGGACAGGGGGCTCACCCCTCCACTTT.

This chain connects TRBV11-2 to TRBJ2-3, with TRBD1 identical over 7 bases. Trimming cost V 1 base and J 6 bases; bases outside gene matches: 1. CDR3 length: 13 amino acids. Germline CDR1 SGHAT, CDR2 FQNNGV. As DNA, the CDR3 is TGTGCCAGCAGCTTAGGACAGGGCGATACGCAGTATTTT. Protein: CASSLGQGDTQYF.

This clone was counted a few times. CDR3 loop: CASSSAGYFTEAFF. The CDR3 DNA sequence: TGTGCCAGCAGCTCGGCGGGGTATTTCACTGAAGCTTTCTTT. The rearrangement joins TRBV7-2 to TRBJ1-1; D is ambiguous. CDR1 and CDR2 from the germline V gene are SGHTA and FQGNSA. V was cut by 4 bases and J by 4 bases, with 13 bases left in between. The CDR3 is 14 residues long.

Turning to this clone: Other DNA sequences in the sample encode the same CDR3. Here the CDR3 reads CASSRQGSYEQYF. CDR3 coding DNA: TGTGCCAGCAGTAGACAGGGATCCTACGAGCAGTACTTC. The chain recombines TRBV7-2 with TRBJ2-7; 7 positions match TRBD1. The germline V gene encodes CDR1 SGHTA and CDR2 FQGNSA. The CDR3 loop spans 13 amino acids. V trimming: 6 bases; J trimming: 1 base; junction bases outside the gene matches: 3.

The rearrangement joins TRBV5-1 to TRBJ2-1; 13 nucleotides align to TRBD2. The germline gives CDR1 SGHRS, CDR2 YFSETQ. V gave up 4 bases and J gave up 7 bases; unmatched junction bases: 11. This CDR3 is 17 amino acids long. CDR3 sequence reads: CASSRGGAGLAGNEQFF. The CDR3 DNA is TGCGCCAGCAGCCGAGGGGGAGCGGGACTAGCGGGGAATGAGCAGTTCTTC.

CDR3: CAISDATSGSIHEQYF. CDR3 bases: TGTGCCATCAGTGATGCGACTAGCGGGAGTATACACGAGCAGTACTTC. The genes are TRBV10-3 and TRBJ2-7, with 12 bases fitting TRBD2. Trimming took 3 bases from V and 5 from J; bases not matched to a gene: 8. The germline gives CDR1 ENHRY, CDR2 SYGVKD. The CDR3 is 16 residues long.

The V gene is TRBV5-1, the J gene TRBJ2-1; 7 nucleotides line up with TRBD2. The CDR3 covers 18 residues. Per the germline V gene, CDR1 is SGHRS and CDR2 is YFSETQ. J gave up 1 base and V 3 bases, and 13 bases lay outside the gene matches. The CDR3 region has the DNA TGCGCCAGCAGCTGGGGCGGGGGAGCTAGCGGATCCTACAATGAGCAGTTCTTC. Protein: CASSWGGGASGSYNEQFF.

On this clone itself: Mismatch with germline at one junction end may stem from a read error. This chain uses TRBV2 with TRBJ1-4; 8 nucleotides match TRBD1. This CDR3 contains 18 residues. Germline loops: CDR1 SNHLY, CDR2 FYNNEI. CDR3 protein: CASSDDRGGSSTNKKLFF. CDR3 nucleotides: TGTGCCAGCAGTGACGACAGGGGAGGTTCCTCAACTAATAAAAAACTGTTTTTT. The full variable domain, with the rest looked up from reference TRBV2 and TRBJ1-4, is EPEVTQTPSHQVTQMGQEVILRCVPISNHLYFYWYRQILGQKVEFLVSFYNNEISEKSEIFDDQFSVERPDGSNFTLKIRSTKLEDSAMYFCASSDDRGGSSTNKKLFFGSGTQLSVL.